The entry below describes one T cell receptor (beta chain). This sample stems from a study of T cell changes during pregnancy in multiple sclerosis. This CDR3 comprises 19 residues. Germline CDR1 is SGHRS and CDR2 is YFSETQ. The junction had 19 bases not matched to a gene; V was cut back by 4 bases and J by 4 bases. Assay used: immunoSEQ multiplex PCR; TCRdb lists only in-frame clones, some missing. The data hold roughly 89,000 clones, with approximately 95% observed a single time. The gene calls are TRBV5-1 and TRBJ1-2, with 10 positions matching TRBD1. Sequenced material: peripheral blood, taken in the first trimester of pregnancy. The receptor was isolated from a female donor with multiple sclerosis, enrolled in a pregnancy study. The CDR3 region is CASSPGPGQGVSASYGYTF. CDR3 bases: TGCGCCAGCAGCCCAGGGCCAGGACAGGGGGTATCAGCCTCCTATGGCTACACCTTC.